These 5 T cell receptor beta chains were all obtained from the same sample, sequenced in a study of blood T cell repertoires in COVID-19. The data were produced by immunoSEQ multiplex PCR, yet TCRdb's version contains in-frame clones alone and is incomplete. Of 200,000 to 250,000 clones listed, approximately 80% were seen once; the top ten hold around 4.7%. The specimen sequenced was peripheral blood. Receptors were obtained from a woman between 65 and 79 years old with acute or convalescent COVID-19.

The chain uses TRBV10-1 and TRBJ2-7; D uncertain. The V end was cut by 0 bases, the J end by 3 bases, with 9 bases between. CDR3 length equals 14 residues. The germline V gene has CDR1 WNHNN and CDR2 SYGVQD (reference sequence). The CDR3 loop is CASSESVSGYEQYF. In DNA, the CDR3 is TGCGCCAGCAGTGAGTCGGTGTCAGGCTACGAGCAGTACTTC.

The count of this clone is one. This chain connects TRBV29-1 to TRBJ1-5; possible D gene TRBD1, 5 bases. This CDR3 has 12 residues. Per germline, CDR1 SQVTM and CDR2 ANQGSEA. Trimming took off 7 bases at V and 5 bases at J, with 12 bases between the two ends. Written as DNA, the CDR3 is TGCAGCGCGGGGACTTGGGATCAGCCCCAGCATTTT. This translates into CSAGTWDQPQHF.

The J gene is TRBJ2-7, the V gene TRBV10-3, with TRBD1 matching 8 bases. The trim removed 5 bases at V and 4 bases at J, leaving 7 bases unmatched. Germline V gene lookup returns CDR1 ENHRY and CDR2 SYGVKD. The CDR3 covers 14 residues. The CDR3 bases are TGTGCCATCAGTACCGGGACAGGTGTGTACGAGCAGTACTTC. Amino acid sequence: CAISTGTGVYEQYF.

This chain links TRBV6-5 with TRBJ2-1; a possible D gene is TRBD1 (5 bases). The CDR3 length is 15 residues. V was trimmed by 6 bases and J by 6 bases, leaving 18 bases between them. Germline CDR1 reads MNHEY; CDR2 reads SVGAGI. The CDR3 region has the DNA TGTGCCAGCAGAGACCCCCCCGGCAGGGTCAATGAGCAGTTCTTC. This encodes CASRDPPGRVNEQFF.

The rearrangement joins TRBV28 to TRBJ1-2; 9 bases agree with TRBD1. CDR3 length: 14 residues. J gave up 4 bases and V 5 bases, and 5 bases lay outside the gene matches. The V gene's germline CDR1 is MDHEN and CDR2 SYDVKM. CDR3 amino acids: CASSTGTGTYGYTF. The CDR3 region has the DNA TGTGCCAGCAGTACCGGGACAGGGACCTATGGCTACACCTTC.